This paragraph reports one T cell receptor (beta chain). The junction departs from germline at one end; a sequencing error may be responsible. The isolated RNA, all of it, was reverse transcribed, so expressed TCRB transcripts were what got sequenced. Sequencing used immunoSEQ multiplex PCR; TCRdb keeps in-frame clones, though not all of them. This sample yields hundreds of thousands of clones, of which about 12% are seen a single time; more than 0.015% belongs to the top ten. Per the germline V gene, CDR1 is MDHEN and CDR2 is SYDVKM. This CDR3 spans 12 amino acids. These data are taken from a study of beta chain features in type 1 diabetes. One heparinised blood draw averaging around 110 mL was given by each donor.

This sequence originates from a young man in good health. Sequenced: naive CD4+ T cells from blood. The chain uses TRBV28 and TRBJ2-7; perhaps TRBD2 as D (6 bases). The CDR3 spells CASSLTGGDTVF. The CDR3, as DNA: TGTGCCAGCAGTTTGACTGGAGGGGATACGGTCTTC.